This entry describes one T cell receptor beta chain. CDR3 length: 16 amino acids. The germline V gene has CDR1 SGHRS and CDR2 YFSETQ. J lost 5 bases, V lost 1 base, and 7 bases had no gene match. The data originate from a study of T cell changes during pregnancy in multiple sclerosis. Clones were read by immunoSEQ multiplex PCR, and TCRdb kept only the in-frame ones, dropping some. Among tens of thousands of clones listed, around nine tenths were seen once. The starting material was CD4+ T cells from peripheral blood mononuclear cells, obtained before pregnancy. V usage is TRBV5-1 and J usage is TRBJ2-2; 8 bases fit TRBD1. This clonotype was sampled from a female donor with multiple sclerosis, enrolled in a pregnancy study. The CDR3 loop reads CASSLSMDRATGELFF. CDR3 nucleotide sequence: TGCGCCAGCAGCTTGTCGATGGACAGGGCGACCGGGGAGCTGTTTTTT.